This T cell receptor beta chain was sequenced for a study of CD8+ T cells in alopecia areata. The trim removed 2 bases at V and 5 bases at J, leaving 9 bases unmatched. Germline V gives CDR1 SGHNT, CDR2 YYREEE (reference sequence). The CDR3 runs 16 residues. The authors extracted RNA and reverse transcribed it into cDNA as the sequencing template. TCRdb's table, derived via immunoSEQ multiplex PCR, lists solely in-frame clones and lacks some. The table has 110,000 or so clones, roughly 55% seen once. V gene TRBV5-4 combines with J gene TRBJ2-1; the match to TRBD2 covers 8 bases. The sample taken for sequencing was NKG2D-low CD8+ T cells sorted from blood. The receptor was derived from a human donor with alopecia areata. The CDR3 region is CASSFREGLVDNEQFF. The CDR3 bases are TGTGCCAGCAGCTTCCGGGAGGGCCTGGTGGACAATGAGCAGTTCTTC.